These 30 T cell receptor beta chains were all obtained from the same sample, sequenced in a study of regulatory T cells in long-lasting Graves disease. The time point denotes: newly diagnosed GD, antithyroid drugs for less than 3 months. TCR sequences were obtained from RNA taken from PBMCs. To make TCR beta libraries, researchers used iRepertoire HTBI primers and Arm-PCR of CDR3 regions. From the multiplex PCR reads, TCRdb called clonotypes with MiXCR, one entry per CDR3 protein. The sample carries a few hundred thousand distinct CDR3 sequences, 10% to 15% recorded once. These data were likewise used in another study, on T cells in Graves' hyperthyroidism and ophthalmopathy.

The specimen was peripheral blood mononuclear cells (PBMCs), collected at new diagnosis, from a patient treated with antithyroid drugs. These receptors originate from a woman between 18 and 29 years old with Graves disease.

The sample holds many counts of this clonotype. The CDR3 here is CSAVRLAPSYNEQFF. The CDR3 DNA sequence: TGCAGTGCTGTCAGACTAGCTCCTTCCTACAATGAGCAGTTCTTC. The V gene is TRBV20-1, the J gene TRBJ2-1; 7 nucleotides line up with TRBD2. This CDR3 region has 15 residues. Germline V gene lookup returns CDR1 DFQATT and CDR2 SNEGSKA (reference sequence). V lost 5 bases and J lost 1; bases outside the gene matches: 8.

Turning to this clonotype: At one end the junction does not follow the germline gene, possibly because of a read error. V usage is TRBV6-2 or TRBV6-3 and J usage is TRBJ2-3; 9 bases fit TRBD1. Germline V gene sequence: CDR1 MNHEY, CDR2 SVGEGT. This CDR3 is 12 amino acids long. The CDR3 is CASSYSSGQGHF. The CDR3 DNA follows: TGTGCCAGCAGTTATTCCTCGGGACAGGGACATTTC.

This clonotype was found a few times. The chain uses TRBV28 and TRBJ1-5; the D gene is possibly TRBD1 (5 bases). This CDR3 has 16 residues. V gave up 5 bases and J gave up 2 bases, with 16 bases separating them. From germline, CDR1 is MDHEN and CDR2 SYDVKM. The CDR3 loop reads CASSRPGGRGNQPQHF. CDR3 coding DNA: TGTGCCAGCAGTCGGCCCGGGGGAAGGGGCAATCAGCCCCAGCATTTT.

This sequence joins TRBV27 and TRBJ2-6; 8 bases are shared with TRBD2. In germline, CDR1 is MNHEY, CDR2 SMNVEV (reference sequence). This CDR3 contains 18 residues. J lost 0 bases, V lost 7 bases, and 11 bases had no gene match. The CDR3 spells CASTPLAEAISGANVLTF. CDR3 DNA sequence: TGTGCCAGCACTCCACTAGCGGAGGCGATCTCTGGGGCCAACGTCCTGACTTTC.

The rearrangement links TRBV7-8 to TRBJ2-7; the match to TRBD2 covers 7 bases. This CDR3 contains 16 residues. V trimming: 4 bases; J trimming: 1 base; junction bases outside the gene matches: 10. CDR1 and CDR2 (germline): SGHVS, FQNEAQ. CDR3 nucleotide sequence: TGTGCCAGCAGCTGGGCCAGAGGGAGGGGTTCCTACGAGCAGTACTTC. This gives the protein CASSWARGRGSYEQYF.

The CDR3 protein is CASSCLWGLEAFF. CDR3 bases: TGTGCCAGCAGTTGCCTTTGGGGGCTGGAGGCTTTCTTT. The chain employs TRBV6-2 or TRBV6-3 and TRBJ1-1, with a possible D match to TRBD1 (6 bases). The ends were cut back, 4 bases at V and 11 bases at J, with 17 bases in the middle. The CDR3 spans 13 residues. Germline V gene data show CDR1 as MNHEY and CDR2 as SVGEGT.

This clonotype was seen only a few times. This sequence joins TRBV29-1 and TRBJ2-4, with TRBD2 as a possible D gene (6 bases). The CDR3 covers 13 residues. Per germline, CDR1 SQVTM and CDR2 ANQGSEA. The germline V and J ends were trimmed by 6 bases and 0 bases, with 9 bases remaining between them. The CDR3 sequence: CSVGTLAKNIQYF. The CDR3 bases are TGCAGCGTCGGGACTTTAGCCAAAAACATTCAGTACTTC.

At least ten counts were recorded for this clonotype. The J gene is TRBJ2-3, the V gene TRBV6-2 or TRBV6-3; the match to TRBD2 covers 11 bases. With 5 bases clipped from V and 3 bases from J, the junction kept 7 bases outside the gene matches. CDR1 and CDR2 (germline): MNHEY, SVGEGT. CDR3 length: 16 amino acids. The CDR3 region is CASSKRLAGLTDTQYF. Written as DNA, the CDR3 is TGTGCCAGCAGTAAGAGACTAGCGGGACTAACAGATACGCAGTATTTT.

This clonotype has at least ten counts. The chain employs TRBV2 and TRBJ2-1; D perhaps matches TRBD2 (5 bases). Germline-derived CDR1 and CDR2 are SNHLY and FYNNEI. Trimming stripped 5 bases from V and 5 bases from J, with 10 bases between. This CDR3 contains 13 residues. The CDR3 here is CASSPGLDNEQFF. The CDR3 region has the DNA TGTGCCAGCAGTCCTGGACTGGACAATGAGCAGTTCTTC.

This chain connects TRBV6-2 or TRBV6-3 to TRBJ2-1; D gene uncertain. The germline V gene encodes CDR1 MNHEY and CDR2 SVGEGT. V gave up 5 bases and J gave up 4 bases, with 18 bases separating them. The CDR3 runs to 16 residues. CDR3 in amino acids: CASSDGWRSLYNEQFF. The CDR3 region has the DNA TGTGCCAGCAGTGACGGGTGGCGAAGCTTATACAATGAGCAGTTCTTC.

This clonotype was seen many times. For the CDR3, the DNA is TGCAGTGCCATTAAGGGGCCGGGGGACACTGAAGCTTTCTTT. This codes for CSAIKGPGDTEAFF. The V call is TRBV20-1, the J call TRBJ1-1; tentative D call: TRBD1 (5 bases). This CDR3 has 14 residues. Germline assignment: CDR1 DFQATT and CDR2 SNEGSKA (reference sequence). The germline V and J ends were trimmed by 6 bases and 3 bases, with 17 bases remaining between them.

This clonotype was recorded at least ten times. The chain joins TRBV19 to TRBJ2-1; 15 nucleotides match TRBD2. V dropped 7 bases and J dropped 6; count of bases not matched to a gene: 4. Germline loops: CDR1 LNHDA, CDR2 SQIVND (reference sequence). This CDR3 spans 15 amino acids. The CDR3 nucleotides read TGTGCCAGTACCGTGGGACTAGCGGGAGGCAATGAGCAGTTCTTC. Protein sequence: CASTVGLAGGNEQFF.

This clonotype occurred many times. This chain connects TRBV7-3 to TRBJ2-2; D is undetermined. Germline V gene data show CDR1 as SGHTA and CDR2 as FQGTGA. Trimming left V 0 bases short and J 7 bases short, with 12 bases between. The CDR3 is 15 residues long. As DNA, the CDR3 is TGTGCCAGCAGCTTAACTAACCCAAGAAGCGGGGAGCTGTTTTTT. Protein sequence: CASSLTNPRSGELFF.

In regard to this clonotype: A single base separates this from a much larger clone, so it may be a read error. The J gene is TRBJ2-4, the V gene TRBV6-9, with D maybe TRBD1 (5 bases). The assigned J gene may be wrong: the sequence end matches TRBJ2-5 better. The CDR3 is 16 amino acids. CDR1 is MNHGY and CDR2 is SVAAGI in the germline V gene. The CDR3 region is CASSYPPFGKGETQYF. The CDR3 nucleotides are TGTGCCAGCAGTTACCCCCCTTTTGGAAAGGGGGAGACCCAGTACTTC.

This clonotype was recorded at least ten times. This sequence joins TRBV20-1 and TRBJ2-7; 14 positions agree with TRBD2. The CDR3 runs to 14 residues. The V and J ends lost 3 bases and 3 bases, in that order; junction bases with no gene match: 1. Germline V gene sequence: CDR1 DFQATT, CDR2 SNEGSKA (reference sequence). This CDR3 reads CSARGTSGSYEQYF. The CDR3 region has the DNA TGCAGTGCTAGGGGGACTAGCGGGAGCTACGAGCAGTACTTC.

This clonotype was counted at least ten times. The chain joins TRBV29-1 to TRBJ1-2; 7 nucleotides align to TRBD1. Germline-derived CDR1 and CDR2 are SQVTM and ANQGSEA. Losses at the gene ends were 4 bases for V and 8 bases for J; bases not matched to a gene: 10. CDR3 size: 13 residues. The CDR3 DNA reads TGCAGCGTTGGTACAGGGGTAGGAGAAGGCTACACCTTC. Translated, it gives CSVGTGVGEGYTF.

In this sample, this clonotype turned up many times. This chain joins TRBV20-1 and TRBJ2-3; 11 bases align to TRBD2. The germline CDR1 and CDR2 sequences are DFQATT and SNEGSKA (reference sequence). V trimming: 5 bases; J trimming: 3 bases; junction bases outside the gene matches: 7. The CDR3 sequence is 15 residues long. CDR3: CSAPLGTSGTDTQYF. The DNA of the CDR3 is TGCAGTGCTCCTCTCGGGACTAGCGGAACAGATACGCAGTATTTT.

This clonotype was seen ten or more times. The DNA for the CDR3 is TGTGCCAGCAGCCGACGGAATCGACAGGGGGCTACCGGGGAGCTGTTTTTT. Its translation is CASSRRNRQGATGELFF. The V gene is TRBV11-2, the J gene TRBJ2-2, with 10 bases identical to TRBD1. V was clipped by 5 bases and J by 5 bases; unmatched bases: 11. The CDR3 consists of 17 residues. Germline-derived CDR1 and CDR2 are SGHAT and FQNNGV.

Ten or more counts support this clonotype. The V and J genes are TRBV11-2 and TRBJ2-7; possible D gene TRBD1, 6 bases. Germline V gene sequence: CDR1 SGHAT, CDR2 FQNNGV. The CDR3 sequence is 13 residues long. Between the trimmed V and J ends, which lost 2 bases and 5 bases, there was a span of 10 bases. The CDR3 here is CASSLQGWHEQYF. The DNA for the CDR3 is TGTGCCAGCAGCTTACAGGGGTGGCACGAGCAGTACTTC.

This clonotype was observed many times. The chain links TRBV4-2 to TRBJ2-2, with 9 bases that match TRBD2. The CDR3 has 17 amino acids. Germline V CDR1 and CDR2: LGHNA, YNFKEQ. V gave up 4 bases and J gave up 7 bases; unmatched junction bases: 13. Here the CDR3 reads CASSPALGVAGVGELFF. DNA for the CDR3: TGTGCCAGCAGCCCCGCACTCGGGGTAGCGGGGGTCGGGGAGCTGTTTTTT.

This clonotype was observed at least ten times. The chain carries TRBV4-3 and TRBJ1-2; no firm D call. This CDR3 has 14 residues. CDR1 LGHNA and CDR2 YSLEER come from the germline V gene. V lost 0 bases to trimming and J lost 6 bases, with 11 bases between them. The CDR3 bases are TGCGCCAGCAGCCAAGACTCGATAGGCAATGGCTACACCTTC. Translated: CASSQDSIGNGYTF.

This clonotype was counted only a few times. The CDR3 reads CASPSSAGPNYGYTF. The CDR3 DNA reads as TGTGCCAGCCCCTCTTCAGCAGGGCCTAACTATGGCTACACCTTC. This rearrangement joins TRBV2 to TRBJ1-2, with D perhaps TRBD1 (5 bases). CDR1 and CDR2 (germline): SNHLY, FYNNEI. This CDR3 contains 15 residues. V gave up 8 bases and J gave up 0 bases, with 16 bases separating them.

This clonotype occurred a few times. The chain has TRBV19 and TRBJ2-1, with 10 bases lining up with TRBD2. Germline V gene lookup returns CDR1 LNHDA and CDR2 SQIVND (reference sequence). Trimming took 5 bases from V and 15 from J; bases not matched to a gene: 19. This CDR3 comprises 16 residues. CDR3 sequence (DNA): TGTGCCAGTAGTCGCGCCCCAGCGGGGGGGCCCCCGGCGCGGTTCTTC. Its translation is CASSRAPAGGPPARFF.

This clonotype was detected once. The chain employs TRBV4-1 and TRBJ1-1, with D perhaps TRBD1 (5 bases). CDR3 length: 15 residues. Germline assignment: CDR1 MGHRA and CDR2 YSYEKL. Deletions cut 3 bases from V and 0 bases from J, with 11 bases between. The CDR3 nucleotides are TGCGCCAGCAGCCATCTCAGGGAAATGAACACTGAAGCTTTCTTT. This codes for CASSHLREMNTEAFF.

The sample holds many counts of this clonotype. The J gene is TRBJ1-1, the V gene TRBV19; D uncertain. The germline V gene has CDR1 LNHDA and CDR2 SQIVND (reference sequence). There are 16 residues in the CDR3. The ends were cut back, 3 bases at V and 0 bases at J, with 14 bases in the middle. CDR3 residues: CASSIIVKGMNTEAFF. CDR3 sequence (DNA): TGTGCCAGTAGTATCATAGTCAAGGGCATGAACACTGAAGCTTTCTTT.

This clonotype came up many times. CDR3 sequence (DNA): TGTGCCAGCAGTTTAGACCACGTGGATGGCTACACCTTC. This encodes CASSLDHVDGYTF. This chain uses TRBV12-3 or TRBV12-4 with TRBJ1-2; D remains ambiguous. This CDR3 has 13 amino acids. V dropped 1 base and J dropped 6 bases, with 9 bases sitting between them.

The rearrangement joins TRBV27 to TRBJ1-5; D is perhaps TRBD1 (6 bases). V lost 6 bases to trimming and J lost 3 bases, with 9 bases between them. The length of the CDR3 is 13 residues. Germline CDR1 is MNHEY and CDR2 is SMNVEV (reference sequence). CDR3 sequence (DNA): TGTGCCAGCAGCGGACAGATCAATCAGCCCCAGCATTTT. It translates to CASSGQINQPQHF.

The table lists this clonotype with many counts. The chain carries TRBV7-3 and TRBJ2-7; 8 positions match TRBD1. The J segment lost 3 bases and the V segment lost 3 bases, leaving 4 bases of the junction unmatched. This CDR3 spans 14 amino acids. Looked up from germline, CDR1 is SGHTA and CDR2 is FQGTGA. The chain's CDR3 is CASSFDRGNYEQYF. The DNA of the CDR3 is TGTGCCAGCAGCTTCGACAGGGGAAACTACGAGCAGTACTTC.

This clonotype was detected ten times or more. The chain combines TRBV7-3 with TRBJ1-1; D not certain. The V gene lost 5 bases and the J gene lost 4 bases, with 20 bases spanning the gap. From germline, CDR1 is SGHTA and CDR2 FQGTGA. There are 16 residues in the CDR3. CDR3 region: CASSLKPPGIGTEAFF. The DNA for the CDR3 is TGTGCCAGCAGCCTCAAACCTCCAGGCATCGGCACTGAAGCTTTCTTT.

The chain has TRBV27 and TRBJ1-2; tentative D call: TRBD1 (6 bases). This CDR3 spans 12 amino acids. Germline V CDR1 and CDR2: MNHEY, SMNVEV (reference sequence). The germline V and J ends were trimmed by 8 bases and 6 bases, with 13 bases remaining between them. CDR3 loop: CASGEGVDGYTF. The CDR3 coding sequence is TGTGCCAGCGGAGAGGGGGTTGATGGCTACACCTTC.